The subject of this entry is one T cell receptor beta chain. Its antigen is still unknown. Genomic DNA constituted the template upon which TCR beta VDJ and CDR3 profiling was performed. Each CDR3 protein is one row after TCRdb ran MiXCR on the reads. The sample shows tens of thousands of distinct CDR3 sequences, just over 70% of them seen only once. This entry is derived from a study of CD8+CD57+ T cells in acquired aplastic anemia. Study-level background: Each DNA sample taken from sorted CD4+ and CD8+ cells came to approximately 3.3 ug on average. Study outcomes and limitations: Patients and controls shared over 25 CD8+ CDR3 sequences, which appeared highly expressed in patients and within their immunodominant clones. CD8+ Simpson's diversity showed no significant patient-control difference.

Germline V CDR1 and CDR2: DFQATT, SNEGSKA (reference sequence). V gave up 2 bases and J gave up 11 bases; unmatched junction bases: 6. The CDR3 has 12 residues. Patients who underwent sequencing had shown CD8+CD57+ cell expansion by flow cytometry. At blood sampling, none of the patients had yet received therapy. The V gene is TRBV20-1, the J gene TRBJ1-1; 9 bases match TRBD1. Sequenced input: sorted CD4+, CD8+, or CD8+CD57+ T cells (not recorded which) from PBMCs. The clonotype was recovered from a human donor with aplastic anemia. The CDR3: CSARHGTGRAFF. The CDR3 DNA follows: TGCAGTGCTAGACATGGGACAGGGAGGGCTTTCTTT.